One TCR beta chain is described in this entry. Its antigen is currently unknown. The sample is drawn from a study of OX40 agonist ivuxolimab in advanced cancers. Produced via immunoSEQ multiplex PCR; TCRdb's table is partial and in-frame only. The data contain approximately 91,000 clones, 70% to 90% of them singletons. The study, taken as a whole, reports: CD8+ T cells (on average) carried more expanded clones than CD4+ T cells.

This CDR3 is built from 16 residues. Germline V lookup: CDR1 SGHNT, CDR2 YYREEE (reference sequence). V trimming: 4 bases; J trimming: 2 bases; junction bases outside the gene matches: 8. The clonotype originates from an adult with an advanced solid tumor such as melanoma, head and neck, liver or kidney cancer. Sequences were derived from CD4+ or CD8+ T cells sorted from blood, sampled in a trial of the OX40 agonist ivuxolimab. The V and J genes are TRBV5-4 and TRBJ2-3; 9 nucleotides match TRBD2. The CDR3 protein is CASSKALAGATDTQYF. DNA for the CDR3: TGTGCCAGCAGCAAGGCATTAGCGGGAGCCACAGATACGCAGTATTTT. Complete variable domain (other parts from reference TRBV5-4 and TRBJ2-3): ETGVTQSPTHLIKTRGQQVTLRCSSQSGHNTVSWYQQALGQGPQFIFQYYREEENGRGNFPPRFSGLQFPNYSSELNVNALELDDSALYLCASSKALAGATDTQYFGPGTRLTVL.